This T cell receptor (beta chain) was captured in a study of Ad26.COV2.S vaccination and SARS-CoV-2 variants. Regarding treatment: around 19 received Ad26.COV2.S at low or high dose, single or two shots; 5 received placebo; per-sample allocation not given. The study sampled participants on day 63 after the first vaccine or placebo injection. The CDR3 is 16 residues long. With 7 bases clipped from V and 5 bases from J, the junction kept 16 bases outside the gene matches. CDR1 is MDHEN and CDR2 is SYDVKM in the germline V gene. TCRdb keeps only in-frame clones here, not all; method: immunoSEQ multiplex PCR. The sample holds about 410,000 clones, about 89% seen once.

The receptor comes from a person between 18 and 59 years old who received the Ad26.COV2.S COVID-19 vaccine or a placebo. The chain has TRBV28 and TRBJ2-5, with TRBD1 matching over 7 bases. The sample in question was peripheral blood, obtained in a trial of Ad26.COV2.S vaccine versus placebo. In DNA form, the CDR3 reads TGTGCCAGCACTTGGATGACAGGGTCGCGGGTTGAGACCCAGTACTTC. Residues: CASTWMTGSRVETQYF.